The rows below give T cell receptor beta chains drawn from one sample of a study of identical twins. TCRdb ran MiXCR on the 5' RACE reads and lists one entry per CDR3 protein. The sample holds roughly 720,000 distinct CDR3 sequences, approximately 18% seen once. These data were likewise used in another study, on T cells expressing NK-cell markers.

Sample: PBMCs. The receptors derive from a woman between 18 and 29 years old in good health. The conserved cysteine and the conserved F or W are not part of the CDR3 here. A D gene is named only where the DNA matches it firmly.

v_gene	j_gene	d_gene	CDR3aa
TRBV6-5	TRBJ2-1	TRBD2	ASSWGTSGRGEQF
TRBV9	TRBJ2-1	TRBD2	ASSVVRDWTSGSYNEQF
TRBV6-5	TRBJ2-7	.	ASSYPGKGILEQY
TRBV5-1	TRBJ2-5	.	ASSPSPETQY
TRBV20-1	TRBJ2-1	.	SARDPLVLGEQF
TRBV5-1	TRBJ2-3	.	ASSPRASRTDTQY
TRBV7-8	TRBJ1-5	TRBD1	ASSQGDRAQPQH
TRBV4-2	TRBJ2-3	TRBD2	ASRSGLAGSTDTQY
TRBV4-3	TRBJ2-3	.	ASSPGGGDTQY
TRBV27	TRBJ1-1	.	ASRLGQGRMNTEAF
TRBV20-1	TRBJ2-7	TRBD2	SAREGTSGAYEQY
TRBV20-1	TRBJ2-3	.	SARDIDVSTDTQY
TRBV20-1	TRBJ2-1	TRBD2	SAYGLAGSTQQF
TRBV7-9	TRBJ1-1	TRBD1	ASSLHAGGRNTEAF
TRBV5-1	TRBJ2-7	TRBD1	ASSSQGQGSEEQY
TRBV5-1	TRBJ1-6	.	ASRSLVTDSPLH
TRBV25-1	TRBJ2-3	.	ASSVPGARWDTQY
TRBV2	TRBJ2-5	.	ASSEDSETQY
TRBV3-1	TRBJ2-7	.	ASSPSLGNEQY
TRBV20-1	TRBJ2-1	.	SAFNPQGNEQF